This TCR beta chain was recovered during a study of blood T cell repertoires in COVID-19. Overall study: Italy, Spain and the United States were the sources of the convalescent and acute COVID-19 samples. PBMCs, B-cell-depleted T cells, or T cells were the source of the cDNA or gDNA that made up the material.

Original data processing: The authors estimated nucleated cell counts from reference gene primer amplification. Data came from immunoSEQ multiplex PCR; TCRdb stores just in-frame clones and leaves some out. V and J calls and clone size follow that table, whereas D and trimming were derived from the DNA. The data show under 150,000 clones, less than 85% seen once. V was clipped by 4 bases and J by 3 bases; unmatched bases: 13. The CDR3 loop spans 18 amino acids. Sequences were obtained from peripheral blood. The chain is built from TRBV5-3 and TRBJ1-5; 10 bases fit TRBD1. TRBV5-3 is reported as an ORF; its role is uncertain. The TCR was taken from a man younger than 40 with acute or convalescent COVID-19. The chain's CDR3 is CARSDSGGQGINNQPQHF. The CDR3 DNA sequence: TGTGCCAGAAGCGACTCCGGGGGACAGGGGATAAACAATCAGCCCCAGCATTTT.